The source of this T cell receptor (beta chain) is a study of CD8+ T cells in alopecia areata. Study outcomes and limitations: Compared with normal scalp, lesional scalp had higher clonality and more expanded CD8+ clones.

V lost 4 bases, J lost 5 bases, and 26 bases lay in between. Germline CDR1 and CDR2: SQVTM and ANQGSEA. The CDR3 covers 17 residues. Following extraction, RNA underwent reverse transcription to cDNA, which served as the sequencing template. TCRdb's table, derived via immunoSEQ multiplex PCR, lists solely in-frame clones and lacks some. There are 170,000 or so clones in the sample; roughly 61% occur only once, and roughly 13% lies in the top ten. The treatment here: oral pan-JAK inhibitor, 5-10 mg twice daily. Researchers took lesional scalp punch biopsies and peripheral blood from people who were alopecia areata patients. Note on this clone: Its antigen is still unknown.

The specimen comprised CD8+ T cells sorted from blood, sampled at week 24, from a patient treated with tofacitinib. The V gene is TRBV29-1, the J gene TRBJ2-5; possibly TRBD2 for D (5 bases). This clonotype was obtained from a human donor with alopecia areata. The CDR3 protein is CSVVLPGVALITETQYF. The CDR3 bases are TGCAGCGTTGTACTGCCCGGGGTAGCCTTGATTACGGAGACCCAGTACTTC.